This T cell receptor beta chain was sequenced in a study of OX40 agonist ivuxolimab in advanced cancers. Study details: Patients were treated with ivuxolimab, an agonistic anti-OX40 (CD134) antibody. Dose-escalation subjects each had hepatocellular carcinoma, melanoma, renal cell or head and neck cancer.

Regarding the study as a whole: Researchers did not establish what antigens the expanded peripheral T cells target.

Blood draws occurred at baseline, cycle 4 day 1, and cycle 7 day 1. Libraries were prepared by immunoSEQ multiplex PCR; TCRdb keeps only in-frame clonotypes and omits some of them. Among about 61,000 clones listed, around 86% were seen once. With regard to this clone: Its antigen remains unidentified.

The CDR3 totals 13 residues. Germline V gene sequence: CDR1 SGHRS, CDR2 YFSETQ. The junction had 5 bases not matched to a gene; V was cut back by 4 bases and J by 8 bases. The sequence derives from an adult with an advanced solid tumor such as melanoma, head and neck, liver or kidney cancer. The material was CD4+ or CD8+ T cells sorted from blood, obtained in a trial of the OX40 agonist ivuxolimab. V and J are TRBV5-1 and TRBJ2-1, with 8 bases fitting TRBD1. The DNA for the CDR3 is TGCGCCAGCAGCGACGGACAGGGCGATGAGCAGTTCTTC. Translating it yields CASSDGQGDEQFF.